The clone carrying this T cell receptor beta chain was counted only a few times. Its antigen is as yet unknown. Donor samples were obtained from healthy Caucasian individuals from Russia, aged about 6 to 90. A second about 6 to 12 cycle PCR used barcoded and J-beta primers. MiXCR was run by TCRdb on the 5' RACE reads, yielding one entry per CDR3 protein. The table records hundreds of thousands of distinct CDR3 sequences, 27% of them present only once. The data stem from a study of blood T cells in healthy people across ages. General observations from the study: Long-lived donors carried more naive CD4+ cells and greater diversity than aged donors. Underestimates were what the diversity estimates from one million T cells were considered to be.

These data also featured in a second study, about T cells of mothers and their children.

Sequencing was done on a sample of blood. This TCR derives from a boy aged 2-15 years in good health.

This chain's CDR3 is CASSEKGASNQPQHF. The CDR3 region has the DNA TGTGCCAGCAGTGAGAAAGGGGCTAGCAATCAGCCCCAGCATTTT. The V call is TRBV25-1, the J call TRBJ1-5; a weak D match, TRBD1 (5 bases). Germline CDR1 and CDR2: MGHDK and SYGVNS. The CDR3 sequence is 15 residues long. V dropped 3 bases and J dropped 0 bases, with 9 bases sitting between them.